These 13 T cell receptor beta chains were sequenced from one sample in a study of CD8+ T cells in alopecia areata. After isolation, RNA underwent reverse transcription to generate cDNA as the sequencing template. Here immunoSEQ multiplex PCR was the method, and the copy in TCRdb shows in-frame clones only, minus some. The sample includes around 8,000 clones, around 69% of them seen just once. Researchers took lesional scalp punch biopsies and peripheral blood from people who were alopecia areata patients. The material sequenced was skin, taken at week 0. The receptors here all came from a human donor with alopecia areata.

CDR3 amino acids: CASSSRATVKQETQYF. The CDR3 DNA sequence: TGTGCCAGCAGCTCGAGGGCGACAGTAAAACAAGAGACCCAGTACTTC. The chain links TRBV7-6 to TRBJ2-5; D possibly uses TRBD1 or TRBD2 (5 bases each). Trimming left V 4 bases short and J 2 bases short, with 17 bases between. CDR1 and CDR2 (germline): SGHVS, FNYEAQ. The CDR3 loop spans 16 amino acids.

In its sample, this clone was seen a few times. The chain links TRBV29-1 to TRBJ2-1, with TRBD2 identical over 9 bases. Germline assignment: CDR1 SQVTM and CDR2 ANQGSEA. The CDR3 length is 13 residues. J was trimmed by 6 bases and V by 6 bases; bases with no gene match: 6. CDR3 sequence (DNA): TGCAGCGTGGGGGGACTAGCATCCAATGAGCAGTTCTTC. It is translated as CSVGGLASNEQFF.

The gene calls are TRBV2 and TRBJ1-2; D is ambiguous. V was cut by 3 bases and J by 11 bases, with 19 bases left in between. The length of the CDR3 is 14 residues. Germline V gene sequence: CDR1 SNHLY, CDR2 FYNNEI. The DNA for the CDR3 is TGTGCCAGCAGTGATAAAGACGGACGAGAACAGTACACCTTC. Translated: CASSDKDGREQYTF.

This clone was observed once. The chain joins TRBV6-5 to TRBJ2-7, with D perhaps TRBD1 (5 bases). Germline V gene lookup returns CDR1 MNHEY and CDR2 SVGAGI. CDR3 length: 13 amino acids. Trimming cost V 7 bases and J 5 bases, with 15 bases left between them. The CDR3 DNA is TGTGCCAGCACTCGCAGGGTTGTGGACGAGCAGTACTTC. Translating gives CASTRRVVDEQYF.

V gene TRBV5-5 combines with J gene TRBJ1-3; D ambiguous. Germline V gives CDR1 SGHKS, CDR2 YYEKEE (reference sequence). Between the trimmed V and J ends, which lost 1 base and 2 bases, there was a span of 4 bases. The CDR3 covers 13 residues. CDR3 nucleotides: TGTGCCAGCAGCTTGCCTGCTGGAAACACCATATATTTT. Protein sequence: CASSLPAGNTIYF.

This clone was counted only a few times. The genes are TRBV7-9 and TRBJ2-7, with no clear D. Per the germline V gene, CDR1 is SEHNR and CDR2 is FQNEAQ (reference sequence). V was shortened by 1 base and J by 2 bases, with 3 bases between the two germline ends. This CDR3 is 12 amino acids long. The CDR3 reads CASSLGAYEQYF. Written as DNA, the CDR3 is TGTGCCAGCAGCTTAGGGGCCTACGAGCAGTACTTC.

This chain links TRBV5-6 with TRBJ1-2, with D maybe TRBD1 (6 bases). The CDR3 is made up of 14 amino acids. V gave up 0 bases and J gave up 8 bases, with 14 bases separating them. Looked up from germline, CDR1 is SGHDT and CDR2 is YYEEEE. CDR3 bases: TGTGCCAGCAGCTTGGCAGTTGGGGGCCGCGGCTACACCTTC. Residues: CASSLAVGGRGYTF.

The genes are TRBV29-1 and TRBJ1-2, with D possibly being TRBD1 (6 bases). V lost 1 base to trimming and J lost 7 bases, with 10 bases between them. This CDR3 spans 12 amino acids. Germline assignment: CDR1 SQVTM and CDR2 ANQGSEA. CDR3 DNA: TGCAGCGTTGAAGCGGCAGGGGTTGGCTACACCTTC. Residues: CSVEAAGVGYTF.

Concerning this clone itself: The junction does not match germline at one end; this may be a read error. Other nucleotide sequences from this sample produce the same CDR3. The chain joins TRBV23-1 to TRBJ1-1; possibly TRBD1 for D (5 bases). TRBV23-1 is an open reading frame whose function is uncertain. The length of the CDR3 is 18 residues. Written as DNA, the CDR3 is TGCGCCAGTAGTCACCAAGTACGGGGGTACCGGTACACTATAGAAGCTTTCTTT. Protein sequence: CASSHQVRGYRYTIEAFF.

This chain joins TRBV5-8 and TRBJ2-7, with D hard to call. Trimming removed 2 bases at V and 0 bases at J, with 12 bases between. The CDR3 runs to 15 residues. Per the germline V gene, CDR1 is SGHTS and CDR2 is YDEGEE. The CDR3 DNA follows: TGTGCCAGCAGCTTTCGGTTGACTGACTCCTACGAGCAGTACTTC. Its translation: CASSFRLTDSYEQYF.

This chain joins TRBV7-8 and TRBJ2-2, with a tentative D call TRBD1 (5 bases). The germline V and J ends were trimmed by 5 bases and 11 bases, with 27 bases remaining between them. The CDR3 sequence is 17 residues long. Germline CDR1 is SGHVS and CDR2 is FQNEAQ. CDR3 sequence: CASSPQARGHLSPELFF. As DNA, the CDR3 is TGTGCCAGCAGCCCTCAAGCGCGAGGACACCTATCCCCCGAGCTGTTTTTT.

The chain couples TRBV7-2 to TRBJ2-3; TRBD2 aligns across 13 bases. V lost 3 bases, J lost 6 bases, and 3 bases stayed unmatched. This CDR3 region has 15 residues. In germline, CDR1 is SGHTA, CDR2 FQGNSA. CDR3 coding DNA: TGTGCCAGCAGCTTGGGACTAGCGGGGCGGGATACGCAGTATTTT. It translates to CASSLGLAGRDTQYF.

This clone showed up just a few times. The CDR3 protein is CASSPDPVGAGELFF. The CDR3 DNA reads as TGTGCCAGCAGCCCCGACCCCGTTGGAGCCGGGGAGCTGTTTTTT. The rearrangement links TRBV7-3 to TRBJ2-2; D call uncertain. This CDR3 is built from 15 residues. V was pared by 5 bases and J by 6 bases, with 16 bases between. Germline V CDR1 and CDR2: SGHTA, FQGTGA.